Below are 8 T cell receptor beta chains sequenced from a single sample in a study of blood T cell repertoires in COVID-19. The repertoire was sequenced with immunoSEQ multiplex PCR; TCRdb's copy has only in-frame clones and lacks some. Of under 200,000 clones listed, over 70% are singletons. The sequenced sample consisted of PBMCs or T cells enriched from blood (not recorded which). The receptors stem from a man aged 50-59 years who had recovered from COVID-19.

V is TRBV2 and J is TRBJ2-1; no firm D call. From germline, CDR1 is SNHLY and CDR2 FYNNEI. CDR3 size: 16 residues. Trimming removed 3 bases from V and 3 bases from J, with 15 bases in between. In nucleotides, the CDR3 is TGTGCCAGCAGTGAGGATTCAACTTACTACTACAATGAGCAGTTCTTC. It encodes CASSEDSTYYYNEQFF.

This chain connects TRBV5-1 to TRBJ1-1, with D tentatively TRBD1 (5 bases). Germline V lookup: CDR1 SGHRS, CDR2 YFSETQ. The CDR3 is made up of 16 amino acids. The V and J ends lost 0 bases and 5 bases respectively, with 17 bases between them. The CDR3 region has the DNA TGCGCCAGCAGCTTGGCCCAACTCGTTGGGGGGACTGAAGCTTTCTTT. Protein: CASSLAQLVGGTEAFF.

J is TRBJ2-5 and V is TRBV25-1, with 8 bases identical to TRBD1. V lost 2 bases and J lost 4; bases outside the gene matches: 9. Germline V CDR1 and CDR2: MGHDK, SYGVNS. CDR3 length equals 16 residues. The CDR3 sequence: CASSELDTGGRETQYF. Here the CDR3 DNA reads TGTGCCAGCAGTGAACTAGACACAGGGGGTAGAGAGACCCAGTACTTC.

The rearrangement joins TRBV28 to TRBJ1-5, with TRBD1 matching over 8 bases. The ends lost 2 bases at V and 9 bases at J; junction bases unmatched: 12. Germline CDR1 is MDHEN and CDR2 is SYDVKM. The CDR3 totals 16 residues. CDR3 protein: CASSLIQGAPGRPQHF. The CDR3 nucleotides are TGTGCCAGCAGTTTAATTCAGGGGGCGCCGGGCCGGCCCCAGCATTTT.

This chain joins TRBV9 and TRBJ2-7; a weak D match, TRBD2 (5 bases). The V and J ends lost 3 bases and 6 bases respectively, with 19 bases between them. This CDR3 has 15 amino acids. Germline CDR1 reads SGDLS; CDR2 reads YYNGEE. The CDR3 sequence: CASSATGISPREQYF. The CDR3 region has the DNA TGTGCCAGCAGCGCAACCGGGATATCACCTCGCGAGCAGTACTTC.

The V gene is TRBV5-8, the J gene TRBJ2-3; tentatively, D is TRBD1 (6 bases). This CDR3 has 15 amino acids. The ends were cut back, 2 bases at V and 1 base at J, with 11 bases in the middle. CDR1 is SGHTS and CDR2 is YDEGEE in the germline V gene. The CDR3 DNA sequence: TGTGCCAGCAGCTTAGTGACAGGAGGCACAGATACGCAGTATTTT. This gives the protein CASSLVTGGTDTQYF.

The chain is built from TRBV28 and TRBJ2-2; 7 bases are a match to TRBD1. The V segment lost 3 bases and the J segment 8 bases; nucleotides outside the gene matches: 12. Germline values: CDR1 MDHEN, CDR2 SYDVKM. This CDR3 comprises 16 residues. CDR3 sequence (DNA): TGTGCCAGCAGTTTCCCTCAGACAGGGTTCGGTGGGGAGCTGTTTTTT. Amino acid sequence: CASSFPQTGFGGELFF.

The chain employs TRBV18 and TRBJ2-7; perhaps TRBD2 as D (5 bases). The V end lost 4 bases, the J end lost 1 base, and 14 bases lay between the germline ends. CDR1 is KGHSH and CDR2 is LQKENI in the germline V gene. CDR3 length: 15 amino acids. Here the CDR3 DNA reads TGTGCCAGCTCACGTGACACCCGAGGGTCCTACGAGCAGTACTTC. Its translation is CASSRDTRGSYEQYF. Together with reference TRBV18 and TRBJ2-7, the CDR3 gives the full variable domain: NAGVMQNPRHLVRRRGQEARLRCSPMKGHSHVYWYRQLPEEGLKFMVYLQKENIIDESGMPKERFSAEFPKEGPSILRIQQVVRGDSAAYFCASSRDTRGSYEQYFGPGTRLTVT.